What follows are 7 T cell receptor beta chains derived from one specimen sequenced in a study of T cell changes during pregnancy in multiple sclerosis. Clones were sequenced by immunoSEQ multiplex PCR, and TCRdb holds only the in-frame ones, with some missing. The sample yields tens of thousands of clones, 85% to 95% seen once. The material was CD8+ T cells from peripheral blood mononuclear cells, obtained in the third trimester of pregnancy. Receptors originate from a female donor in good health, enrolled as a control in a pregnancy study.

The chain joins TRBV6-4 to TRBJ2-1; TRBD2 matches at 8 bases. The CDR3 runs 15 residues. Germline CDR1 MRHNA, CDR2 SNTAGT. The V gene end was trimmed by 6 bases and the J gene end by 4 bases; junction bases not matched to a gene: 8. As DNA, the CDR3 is TGTGCCAGCAGCCCCGGGGGGGGAGAATACAATGAGCAGTTCTTC. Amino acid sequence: CASSPGGGEYNEQFF.

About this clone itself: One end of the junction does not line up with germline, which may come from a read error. The CDR3 nucleotides are TGTGCTAGCAGCCCGGAATGGCGGGGGGGTACCGATGAGCAGTTCTTC. This sequence encodes CASSPEWRGGTDEQFF. The chain links TRBV7-7 to TRBJ2-1, with 9 bases matching TRBD2. The CDR3 is 16 amino acids. Germline CDR1 reads SSHAT; CDR2 reads FNYEAQ (reference sequence).

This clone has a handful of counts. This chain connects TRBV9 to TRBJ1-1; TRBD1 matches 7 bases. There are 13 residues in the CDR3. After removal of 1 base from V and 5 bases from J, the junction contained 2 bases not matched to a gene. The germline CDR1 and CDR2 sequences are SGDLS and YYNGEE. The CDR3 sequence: CASSVTGETEAFF. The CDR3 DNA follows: TGTGCCAGCAGCGTAACAGGGGAAACTGAAGCTTTCTTT.

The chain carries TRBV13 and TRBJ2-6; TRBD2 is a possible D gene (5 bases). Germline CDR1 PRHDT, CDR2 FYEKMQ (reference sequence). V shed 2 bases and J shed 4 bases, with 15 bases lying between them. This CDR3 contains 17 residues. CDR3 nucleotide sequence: TGTGCCAGCAGCTTACTGTCGGGGAGTTCGGGGGCCAACGTCCTGACTTTC. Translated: CASSLLSGSSGANVLTF.

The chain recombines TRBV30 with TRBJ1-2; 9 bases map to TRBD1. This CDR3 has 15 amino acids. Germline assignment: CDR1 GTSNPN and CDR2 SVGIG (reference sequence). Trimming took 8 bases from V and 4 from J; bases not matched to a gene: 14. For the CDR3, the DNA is TGTGCCCGAGCGGGAGAAACGGGACAGGGCTATGGCTACACCTTC. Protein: CARAGETGQGYGYTF.

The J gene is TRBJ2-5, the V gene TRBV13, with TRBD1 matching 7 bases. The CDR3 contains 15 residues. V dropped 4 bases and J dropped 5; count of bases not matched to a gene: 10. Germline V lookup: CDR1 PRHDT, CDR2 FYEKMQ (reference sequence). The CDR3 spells CASSSGRGGGETQYF. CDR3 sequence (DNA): TGTGCCAGCAGCTCGGGGCGAGGGGGCGGGGAGACCCAGTACTTC.

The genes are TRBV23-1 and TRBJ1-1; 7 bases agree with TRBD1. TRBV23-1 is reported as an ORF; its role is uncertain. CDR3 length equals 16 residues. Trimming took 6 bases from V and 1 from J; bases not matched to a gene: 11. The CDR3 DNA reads TGCGCCAGCAGCCTGGTACAGGGGCCCCAGAACACTGAAGCTTTCTTT. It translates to CASSLVQGPQNTEAFF.